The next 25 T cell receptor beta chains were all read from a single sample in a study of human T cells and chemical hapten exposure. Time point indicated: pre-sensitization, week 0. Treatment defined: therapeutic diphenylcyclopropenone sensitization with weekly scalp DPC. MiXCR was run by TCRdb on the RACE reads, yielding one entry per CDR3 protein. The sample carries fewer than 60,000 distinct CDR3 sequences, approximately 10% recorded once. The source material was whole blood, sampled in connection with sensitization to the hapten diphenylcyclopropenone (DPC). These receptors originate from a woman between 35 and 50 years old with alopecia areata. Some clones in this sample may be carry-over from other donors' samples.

The CDR3 DNA follows: TGTGCCAGCAGCGTTGGGGGACAGTCGACAACGGAGCAGTACTTC. Translating gives CASSVGGQSTTEQYF. This sequence joins TRBV9 and TRBJ2-7; 7 bases line up with TRBD1. Losses at the gene ends were 2 bases for V and 7 bases for J; bases not matched to a gene: 12. The CDR3 consists of 15 residues. Germline CDR1 reads SGDLS; CDR2 reads YYNGEE.

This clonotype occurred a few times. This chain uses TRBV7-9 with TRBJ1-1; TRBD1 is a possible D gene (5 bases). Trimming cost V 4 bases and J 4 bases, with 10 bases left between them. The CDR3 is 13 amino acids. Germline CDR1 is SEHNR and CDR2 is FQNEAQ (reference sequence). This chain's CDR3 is CASSSGGGTEAFF. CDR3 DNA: TGTGCCAGCAGCTCAGGTGGGGGCACTGAAGCTTTCTTT.

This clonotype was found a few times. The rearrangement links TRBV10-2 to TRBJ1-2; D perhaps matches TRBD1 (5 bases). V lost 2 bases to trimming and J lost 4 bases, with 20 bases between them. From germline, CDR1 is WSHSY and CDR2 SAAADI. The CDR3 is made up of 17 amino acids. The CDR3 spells CASSEGAADSIPYGYTF. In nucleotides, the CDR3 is TGCGCCAGCAGTGAGGGGGCAGCCGACTCAATTCCCTATGGCTACACCTTC.

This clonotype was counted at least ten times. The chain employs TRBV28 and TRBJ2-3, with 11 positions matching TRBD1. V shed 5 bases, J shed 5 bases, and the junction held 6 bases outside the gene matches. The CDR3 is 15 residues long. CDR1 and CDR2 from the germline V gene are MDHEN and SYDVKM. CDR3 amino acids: CASSKGQGAGDTQYF. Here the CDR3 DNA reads TGTGCCAGCAGTAAAGGACAGGGGGCTGGAGATACGCAGTATTTT. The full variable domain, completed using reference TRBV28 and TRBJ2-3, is DVKVTQSSRYLVKRTGEKVFLECVQDMDHENMFWYRQDPGLGLRLIYFSYDVKMKEKGDIPEGYSVSREKKERFSLILESASTNQTSMYLCASSKGQGAGDTQYFGPGTRLTVL.

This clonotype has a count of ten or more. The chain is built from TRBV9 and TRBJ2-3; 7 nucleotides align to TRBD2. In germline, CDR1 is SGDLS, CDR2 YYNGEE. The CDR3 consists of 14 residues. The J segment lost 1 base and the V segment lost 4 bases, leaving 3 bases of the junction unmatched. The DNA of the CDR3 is TGTGCCAGCAGCTCCAGCGGGGGCACAGATACGCAGTATTTT. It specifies CASSSSGGTDTQYF. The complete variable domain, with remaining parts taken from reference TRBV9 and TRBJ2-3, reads DSGVTQTPKHLITATGQRVTLRCSPRSGDLSVYWYQQSLDQGLQFLIQYYNGEERAKGNILERFSAQQFPDLHSELNLSSLELGDSALYFCASSSSGGTDTQYFGPGTRLTVL.

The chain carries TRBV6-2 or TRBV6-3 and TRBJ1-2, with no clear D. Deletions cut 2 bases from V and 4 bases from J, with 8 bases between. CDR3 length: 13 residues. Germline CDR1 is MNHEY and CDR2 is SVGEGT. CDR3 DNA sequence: TGTGCCAGCAGTTACCAGAAGGGCTATGGCTACACCTTC. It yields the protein CASSYQKGYGYTF.

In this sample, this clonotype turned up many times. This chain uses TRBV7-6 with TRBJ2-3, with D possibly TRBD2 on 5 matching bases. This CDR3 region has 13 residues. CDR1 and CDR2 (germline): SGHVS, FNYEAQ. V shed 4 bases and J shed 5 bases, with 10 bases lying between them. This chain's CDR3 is CASSSSEGDTQYF. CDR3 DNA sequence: TGTGCCAGCAGCTCCTCAGAGGGAGATACGCAGTATTTT. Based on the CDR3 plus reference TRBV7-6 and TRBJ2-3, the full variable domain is GAGVSQSPRYKVTKRGQDVALRCDPISGHVSLYWYRQALGQGPEFLTYFNYEAQQDKSGLPNDRFSAERPEGSISTLTIQRTEQRDSAMYRCASSSSEGDTQYFGPGTRLTVL.

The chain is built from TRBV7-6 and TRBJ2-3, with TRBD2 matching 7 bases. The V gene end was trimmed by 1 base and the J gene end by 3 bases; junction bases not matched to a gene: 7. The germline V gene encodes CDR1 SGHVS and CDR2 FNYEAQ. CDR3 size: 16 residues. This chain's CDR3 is CASSLGSAGATDTQYF. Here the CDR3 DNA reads TGTGCCAGCAGCTTAGGCAGTGCGGGAGCTACAGATACGCAGTATTTT.

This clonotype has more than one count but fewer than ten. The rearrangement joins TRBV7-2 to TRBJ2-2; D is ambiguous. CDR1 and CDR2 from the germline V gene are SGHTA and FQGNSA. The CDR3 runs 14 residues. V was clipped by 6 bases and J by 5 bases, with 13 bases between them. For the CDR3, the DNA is TGTGCCAGCAGGATCAATTACCCTACCGGGGAGCTGTTTTTT. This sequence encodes CASRINYPTGELFF. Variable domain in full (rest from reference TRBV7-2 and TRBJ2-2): GAGVSQSPSNKVTEKGKDVELRCDPISGHTALYWYRQSLGQGLEFLIYFQGNSAPDKSGLPSDRFSAERTGGSVSTLTIQRTQQEDSAVYLCASRINYPTGELFFGEGSRLTVL.

The CDR3 sequence: CASSLVWGETQYF. In nucleotides, the CDR3 is TGCGCCAGCAGCTTGGTATGGGGCGAGACCCAGTACTTC. J is TRBJ2-5 and V is TRBV5-1; TRBD1 might be the D (5 bases). Germline CDR1 SGHRS, CDR2 YFSETQ. The CDR3 length is 13 residues. The V end lost 0 bases, the J end lost 5 bases, and 8 bases lay between the germline ends.

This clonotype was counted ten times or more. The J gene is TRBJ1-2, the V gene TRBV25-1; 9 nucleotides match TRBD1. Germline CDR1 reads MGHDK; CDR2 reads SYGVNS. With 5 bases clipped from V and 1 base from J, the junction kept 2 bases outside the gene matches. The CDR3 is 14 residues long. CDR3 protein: CASSSGQGNYGYTF. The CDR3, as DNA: TGTGCCAGCAGTTCGGGACAGGGTAACTATGGCTACACCTTC.

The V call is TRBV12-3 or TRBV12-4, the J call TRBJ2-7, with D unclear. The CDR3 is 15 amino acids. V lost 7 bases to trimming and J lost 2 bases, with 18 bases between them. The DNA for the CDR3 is TGTGCCAGCACCAGTTCCGCTACCGGTACCTACGAGCAGTACTTC. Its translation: CASTSSATGTYEQYF.

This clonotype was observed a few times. The CDR3 region has the DNA TGCAGCGCTTCTTTGAACACTGAAGCTTTCTTT. Its protein product is CSASLNTEAFF. This chain joins TRBV29-1 and TRBJ1-1; D is ambiguous. This CDR3 is built from 11 residues. Germline V lookup: CDR1 SQVTM, CDR2 ANQGSEA. Trimming pared 7 bases from V and 0 bases from J, leaving 6 bases between. Complete variable domain (other parts from reference TRBV29-1 and TRBJ1-1): SAVISQKPSRDICQRGTSLTIQCQVDSQVTMMFWYRQQPGQSLTLIATANQGSEATYESGFVIDKFPISRPNLTFSTLTVSNMSPEDSSIYLCSASLNTEAFFGQGTRLTVV.

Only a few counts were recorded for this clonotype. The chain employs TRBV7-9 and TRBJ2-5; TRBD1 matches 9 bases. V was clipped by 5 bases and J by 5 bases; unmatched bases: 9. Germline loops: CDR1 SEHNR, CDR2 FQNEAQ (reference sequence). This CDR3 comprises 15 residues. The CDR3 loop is CASSPTGGAGETQYF. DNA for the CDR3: TGTGCCAGCAGCCCCACAGGGGGCGCGGGGGAGACCCAGTACTTC. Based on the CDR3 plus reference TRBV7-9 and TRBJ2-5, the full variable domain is DTGVSQNPRHKITKRGQNVTFRCDPISEHNRLYWYRQTLGQGPEFLTYFQNEAQLEKSRLLSDRFSAERPKGSFSTLEIQRTEQGDSAMYLCASSPTGGAGETQYFGPGTRLLVL.

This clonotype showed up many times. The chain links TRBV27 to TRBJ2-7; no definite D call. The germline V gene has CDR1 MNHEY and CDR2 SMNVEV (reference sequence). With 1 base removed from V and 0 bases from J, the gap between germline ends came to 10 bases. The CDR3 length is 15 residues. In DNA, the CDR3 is TGTGCCAGCAGTTTATGGGGTGAGAGCTCCTACGAGCAGTACTTC. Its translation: CASSLWGESSYEQYF.

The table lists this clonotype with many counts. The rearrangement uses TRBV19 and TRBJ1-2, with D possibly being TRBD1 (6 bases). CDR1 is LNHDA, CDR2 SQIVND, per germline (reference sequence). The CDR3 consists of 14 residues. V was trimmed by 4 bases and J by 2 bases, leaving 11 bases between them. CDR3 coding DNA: TGTGCCAGTAGTACTCGGACAGTGAACTATGGCTACACCTTC. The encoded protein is CASSTRTVNYGYTF.

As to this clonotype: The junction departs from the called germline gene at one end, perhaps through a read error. In DNA, the CDR3 is TGTTCCAGCAGCTCGAGCCAGGGGACTAACACCGGGGAGCTGTTTTTT. This codes for CSSSSSQGTNTGELFF. The chain employs TRBV6-2 or TRBV6-3 and TRBJ2-2; D is tentatively TRBD1 or TRBD2 (6 bases each). The length of the CDR3 is 16 residues. CDR1 and CDR2 (germline): MNHEY, SVGEGT.

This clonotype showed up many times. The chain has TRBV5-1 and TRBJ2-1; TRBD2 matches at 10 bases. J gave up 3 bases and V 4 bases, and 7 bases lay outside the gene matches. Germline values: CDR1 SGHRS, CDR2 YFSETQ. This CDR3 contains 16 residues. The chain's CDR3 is CASSVVSSGSYNEQFF. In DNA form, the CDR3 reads TGCGCCAGCAGCGTAGTTTCTAGCGGGAGCTACAATGAGCAGTTCTTC.

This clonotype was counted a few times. CDR3 nucleotides: TGTGCCAGCAGCGCCACCTTGACAGGGAGTACGCAGTATTTT. This encodes CASSATLTGSTQYF. V gene TRBV11-2 combines with J gene TRBJ2-3; TRBD1 matches 7 bases. The J segment lost 8 bases and the V segment lost 5 bases, leaving 10 bases of the junction unmatched. The CDR3 spans 14 residues. Per germline, CDR1 SGHAT and CDR2 FQNNGV.

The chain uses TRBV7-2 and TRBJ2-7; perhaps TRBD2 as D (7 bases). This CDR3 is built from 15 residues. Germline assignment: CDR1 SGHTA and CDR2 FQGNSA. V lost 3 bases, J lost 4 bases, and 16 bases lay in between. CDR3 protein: CASSFGRGAFYEQYF. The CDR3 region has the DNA TGTGCCAGCAGCTTCGGACGGGGGGCCTTTTACGAGCAGTACTTC.

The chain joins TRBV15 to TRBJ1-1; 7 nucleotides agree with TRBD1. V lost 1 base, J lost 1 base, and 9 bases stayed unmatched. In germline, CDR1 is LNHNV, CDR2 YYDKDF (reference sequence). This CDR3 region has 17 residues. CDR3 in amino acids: CATSRGKGAQRNTEAFF. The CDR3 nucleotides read TGTGCCACCAGCAGAGGGAAGGGGGCGCAGAGGAACACTGAAGCTTTCTTT.

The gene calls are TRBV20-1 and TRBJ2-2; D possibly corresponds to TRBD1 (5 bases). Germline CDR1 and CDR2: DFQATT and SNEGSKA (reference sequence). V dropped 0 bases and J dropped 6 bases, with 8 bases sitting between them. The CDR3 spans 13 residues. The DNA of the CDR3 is TGCAGTGCTAGAGATTCCAGGGCCGGGGAGCTGTTTTTT. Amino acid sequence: CSARDSRAGELFF.

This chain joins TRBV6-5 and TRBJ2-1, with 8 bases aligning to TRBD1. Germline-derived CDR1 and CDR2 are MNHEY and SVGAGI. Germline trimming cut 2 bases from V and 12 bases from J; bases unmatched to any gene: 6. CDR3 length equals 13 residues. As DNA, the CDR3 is TGTGCCAGCAGTTACGGACAGGGAGTGGGGCAGTTCTTC. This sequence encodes CASSYGQGVGQFF.

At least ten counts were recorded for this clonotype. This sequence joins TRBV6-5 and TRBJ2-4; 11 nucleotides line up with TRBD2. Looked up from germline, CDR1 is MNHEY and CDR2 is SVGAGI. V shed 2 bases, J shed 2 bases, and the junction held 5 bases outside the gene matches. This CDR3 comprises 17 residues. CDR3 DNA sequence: TGTGCCAGCAGTTACATAGCTAGCGGGGGGCCCAAAAACATTCAGTACTTC. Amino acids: CASSYIASGGPKNIQYF.

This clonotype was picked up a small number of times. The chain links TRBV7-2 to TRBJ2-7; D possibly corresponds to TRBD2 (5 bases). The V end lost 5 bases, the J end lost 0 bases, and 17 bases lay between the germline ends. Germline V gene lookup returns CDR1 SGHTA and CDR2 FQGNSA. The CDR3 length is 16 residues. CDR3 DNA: TGTGCCAGCAGCCCAGATTTTAGCGCTAGCTCCTACGAGCAGTACTTC. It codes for CASSPDFSASSYEQYF.